This T cell receptor (beta chain) came from a study of shared clonotypes between healthy human individuals. Turning to the study itself: Contributing individuals were a couple of females and three males aged 18 to 49. CD4 naive cells filled three plates per donor, CD4 memory three, CD8 naive two and CD8 memory one.

Whole-study findings and limits: Generation probability values for non-shared clonotypes were lower than those for clonotypes shared by all four donors. In the sorted subsets, rarefaction showed sequencing was incomplete despite large depth.

The CDR3 covers 12 residues. CDR1 and CDR2 (germline): LNHDA, SQIVND (reference sequence). Trimming stripped 11 bases from V and 14 bases from J, with 24 bases between. As for this clone: The antigen is undetermined.

TCRdb's copy holds only in-frame clones and misses some; the assay was immunoSEQ multiplex PCR. The table includes around 690,000 clones, 80% to 95% detected once. Sequences were obtained from memory CD8+ T cells from PBMCs. This sample's subset: CD45RO+ cells pooled with CCR7-negative TemRA cells. This clonotype was obtained from a man aged 18 to 30 in good health. Some clones in this sample may be carry-over from other donors' samples. The J gene is TRBJ2-5, the V gene TRBV19, with no clear D. CDR3 DNA: TGTGCCCCTACCCCGGACGGTACAATGGGTTACTTC. Protein sequence: CAPTPDGTMGYF. Looking up the rest from reference TRBV19 and TRBJ2-5 gives the full variable domain: DGGITQSPKYLFRKEGQNVTLSCEQNLNHDAMYWYRQDPGQGLRLIYYSQIVNDFQKGDIAEGYSVSREKKESFPLTVTSAQKNPTAFYLCAPTPDGTMGYFGPGTRLLVL.